What follows are 27 T cell receptor beta chains derived from one specimen sequenced in a study of T cells in Graves' hyperthyroidism and ophthalmopathy. There were TCR beta CDR3 regions amplified from RNA transcripts. Primed by the HTBI set, a first-round RT-PCR was run on the TCR CDR3. TCRdb re-called the multiplex PCR reads with MiXCR, one entry per CDR3 protein. The sample gives around 390,000 distinct CDR3 sequences, about 14% of which show up once; roughly a fifth is in the top ten. The source material was blood. Source of these receptors: a woman aged 30 to 39 with Graves' ophthalmopathy.

This clonotype was counted many times. The J gene is TRBJ2-5, the V gene TRBV12-3 or TRBV12-4; 11 bases fit TRBD2. V shed 2 bases, J shed 2 bases, and the junction held 7 bases outside the gene matches. The CDR3 is 17 residues long. The DNA for the CDR3 is TGTGCCAGCAGTTTAAGGAGGACTAGCGGGCGGCAAGAGACCCAGTACTTC. Amino acids: CASSLRRTSGRQETQYF.

About this clonotype itself: A much larger clone lies one base from this, so it may be a read error. This rearrangement joins TRBV3-1 to TRBJ2-2; D possibly corresponds to TRBD1 (6 bases). Per the germline V gene, CDR1 is LGHDT and CDR2 is YNNKEL (reference sequence). The length of the CDR3 is 15 residues. V was clipped by 1 base and J by 5 bases, with 11 bases between them. The CDR3 here is CASSQARGSTGELFF. The CDR3 nucleotides read TGTGCCAGCAGCCAAGCTAGGGGGTCTACCGGGGAGCTGTTTTTT.

Turning to this clonotype: An end of the junction differs from the germline gene, which may be a read error. CDR3 DNA: TGTGCCAGCAGTTACCGATGGTCAGGCCAAGAGGCCCAGTACTTC. Its translation is CASSYRWSGQEAQYF. The genes are TRBV6-2 or TRBV6-3 and TRBJ2-5; D remains unclear. Germline V gene lookup returns CDR1 MNHEY and CDR2 SVGEGT. The CDR3 length is 15 residues.

In this sample, this clonotype turned up many times. The chain links TRBV11-2 to TRBJ2-5; D gene ambiguous. Trimming removed 5 bases at V and 5 bases at J, with 18 bases between. The CDR3 spans 15 residues. Germline CDR1 reads SGHAT; CDR2 reads FQNNGV. The DNA of the CDR3 is TGTGCCAGCAGCCCAGGCCCTGGGATGAGCGAGACCCAGTACTTC. This codes for CASSPGPGMSETQYF.

This clonotype was picked up many times. The chain is built from TRBV12-5 and TRBJ2-4; 7 nucleotides agree with TRBD2. Trimming at V came to 3 bases and at J to 2 bases, leaving 16 bases not matched to a gene. The germline gives CDR1 LGHNT, CDR2 FRNRAP. The CDR3 runs 19 residues. The CDR3 DNA is TGTGCTAGTGGTTTCTTCGCGGGGGTCTTCCCCGGGACCAAAAACATTCAGTACTTC. Protein: CASGFFAGVFPGTKNIQYF.

The chain carries TRBV6-5 and TRBJ2-1, with D possibly TRBD1 on 5 matching bases. Germline-derived CDR1 and CDR2 are MNHEY and SVGAGI. Trimming cost V 4 bases and J 7 bases, with 11 bases left between them. There are 13 residues in the CDR3. CDR3 region: CASSSHRQNEQFF. CDR3 sequence (DNA): TGTGCCAGCAGTTCCCATCGACAGAATGAGCAGTTCTTC.

This rearrangement joins TRBV20-1 to TRBJ2-6; the match to TRBD1 covers 7 bases. The germline V gene encodes CDR1 DFQATT and CDR2 SNEGSKA (reference sequence). The CDR3 extends over 18 amino acids. The trim removed 2 bases at V and 0 bases at J, leaving 10 bases unmatched. CDR3 nucleotides: TGCAGTGCTAGACCCCGACAGGGAACTCCCTCTGGGGCCAACGTCCTGACTTTC. Translating gives CSARPRQGTPSGANVLTF.

At least ten counts were recorded for this clonotype. This chain connects TRBV7-9 to TRBJ2-1; D call uncertain. Trimming pared 3 bases from V and 4 bases from J, leaving 10 bases between. The CDR3 extends over 14 amino acids. Germline V CDR1 and CDR2: SEHNR, FQNEAQ (reference sequence). The chain's CDR3 is CASSFQADYNEQFF. CDR3 bases: TGTGCCAGCAGCTTCCAGGCTGATTACAATGAGCAGTTCTTC.

Ten or more counts support this clonotype. The chain joins TRBV6-1 to TRBJ2-1; TRBD2 matches 12 bases. Germline CDR1 is MNHNS and CDR2 is SASEGT. The V and J ends lost 6 bases and 7 bases, in that order; junction bases with no gene match: 10. The CDR3 is made up of 16 amino acids. CDR3 nucleotide sequence: TGTGCCAGCAGCCCCACTAGCGGGGGGCGGAAAAATGAGCAGTTCTTC. Translation gives CASSPTSGGRKNEQFF.

This clonotype was counted at least ten times. The V and J genes are TRBV11-2 and TRBJ1-4; 8 positions match TRBD1. J lost 8 bases, V lost 1 base, and 9 bases had no gene match. The CDR3 has 16 residues. The germline gives CDR1 SGHAT, CDR2 FQNNGV. For the CDR3, the DNA is TGTGCCAGCAGCTTAGCAGGGGGGACAGGACCCGAAAAACTGTTTTTT. Its protein product is CASSLAGGTGPEKLFF. Full variable domain (missing parts from reference TRBV11-2 and TRBJ1-4): EAGVAQSPRYKIIEKRQSVAFWCNPISGHATLYWYQQILGQGPKLLIQFQNNGVVDDSQLPKDRFSAERLKGVDSTLKIQPAKLEDSAVYLCASSLAGGTGPEKLFFGSGTQLSVL.

This clonotype was counted many times. The chain couples TRBV6-1 to TRBJ1-5; unclear D gene. V was clipped by 4 bases and J by 0 bases, with 13 bases between them. Germline V gene lookup returns CDR1 MNHNS and CDR2 SASEGT. The CDR3 length is 16 residues. CDR3 loop: CASSVVDTISNQPQHF. DNA for the CDR3: TGTGCCAGCAGTGTGGTCGACACAATTAGCAATCAGCCCCAGCATTTT.

The gene calls are TRBV7-9 and TRBJ2-7; no definite D call. Between the trimmed V and J ends, which lost 5 bases and 2 bases, there was a span of 13 bases. Germline lookup yields CDR1 SEHNR and CDR2 FQNEAQ (reference sequence). The CDR3 spans 14 residues. CDR3 sequence reads: CASSPATEPYEQYF. The CDR3 DNA follows: TGTGCCAGCAGCCCCGCCACCGAACCCTACGAGCAGTACTTC.

This sequence joins TRBV28 and TRBJ1-1, with a possible D match to TRBD1 (6 bases). The V gene lost 5 bases and the J gene lost 1 base, with 17 bases spanning the gap. Germline V gene sequence: CDR1 MDHEN, CDR2 SYDVKM. This CDR3 is built from 16 residues. The chain's CDR3 is CASSQLRRGTNTEAFF. In DNA, the CDR3 is TGTGCCAGCAGTCAGCTTCGGAGGGGGACGAACACTGAAGCTTTCTTT.

J is TRBJ1-6 and V is TRBV20-1; D is possibly TRBD1 (5 bases). The V and J ends lost 3 bases and 1 base respectively, with 10 bases between them. The CDR3 sequence is 15 residues long. Germline CDR1 and CDR2: DFQATT and SNEGSKA (reference sequence). The CDR3 here is CSARRGGSYNSPLHF. The DNA of the CDR3 is TGCAGTGCTAGGAGGGGCGGGTCCTATAATTCACCCCTCCACTTT.

This clonotype came up many times. The chain employs TRBV13 and TRBJ2-7; D gene unclear. Germline loops: CDR1 PRHDT, CDR2 FYEKMQ (reference sequence). This CDR3 has 15 amino acids. Trimming left V 0 bases short and J 3 bases short, with 12 bases between. CDR3 region: CASSLGRSYLYEQYF. DNA of the CDR3: TGTGCCAGCAGCTTAGGCCGATCCTACCTCTACGAGCAGTACTTC.

In its sample, this clonotype was seen many times. The chain recombines TRBV12-3 or TRBV12-4 with TRBJ1-1; TRBD1 agrees at 7 bases. J gave up 7 bases and V 1 base, and 0 bases lay outside the gene matches. The CDR3 is 12 residues long. CDR3 DNA sequence: TGTGCCAGCAGTTTAGGGGACAGTGAAGCTTTCTTT. This translates into CASSLGDSEAFF.

There are a few counts of this clonotype. The J gene is TRBJ2-3, the V gene TRBV19; D not resolved. The ends were cut back, 2 bases at V and 2 bases at J, with 5 bases in the middle. The CDR3 runs 13 residues. Germline V lookup: CDR1 LNHDA, CDR2 SQIVND (reference sequence). This CDR3 is CASSIQDTDTQYF. CDR3 DNA sequence: TGTGCCAGTAGTATACAGGACACAGATACGCAGTATTTT.

The chain links TRBV6-1 to TRBJ1-2; 9 positions match TRBD1. Germline assignment: CDR1 MNHNS and CDR2 SASEGT. The CDR3 extends over 15 amino acids. After removal of 8 bases from V and 3 bases from J, the junction contained 10 bases not matched to a gene. This CDR3 is CASLYGDRVYYGYTF. In DNA form, the CDR3 reads TGTGCCAGCTTGTATGGGGACAGGGTATACTATGGCTACACCTTC.

This clonotype appeared many times. J is TRBJ1-3 and V is TRBV6-1; 9 bases are shared with TRBD1. V was pared by 6 bases and J by 0 bases, with 6 bases of the junction left unmatched. Germline-derived CDR1 and CDR2 are MNHNS and SASEGT. The CDR3 spans 16 residues. The CDR3 DNA is TGTGCCAGCAGCGGACAGGGGCGCCCCTCTGGAAACACCATATATTTT. It specifies CASSGQGRPSGNTIYF.

The J gene is TRBJ1-4, the V gene TRBV28, with TRBD1 matching over 8 bases. V shed 1 base and J 7 bases; nucleotides not matched to a gene: 5. Germline V gene lookup returns CDR1 MDHEN and CDR2 SYDVKM. The CDR3 sequence is 15 residues long. The CDR3 DNA sequence: TGTGCCAGCAGTTTATTACAGGGGGAGGTTGAAAAACTGTTTTTT. Its protein is CASSLLQGEVEKLFF.

In regard to this clonotype: A much larger clone is a single base away; this may be a read error. The rearrangement uses TRBV13 and TRBJ2-7, with D perhaps matching TRBD2 (5 bases). The CDR3 runs 12 residues. The germline CDR1 and CDR2 sequences are PRHDT and FYEKMQ (reference sequence). The V gene lost 8 bases and the J gene lost 3 bases, with 11 bases spanning the gap. CDR3 loop: CASSMRDYEQYF. Here the CDR3 DNA reads TGTGCCAGCTCAATGAGGGACTACGAGCAGTACTTC.

This clonotype occurred many times. The V gene is TRBV6-1, the J gene TRBJ2-3; D unresolved. The CDR3 totals 15 residues. V was trimmed by 5 bases and J by 0 bases, leaving 12 bases between them. Germline V CDR1 and CDR2: MNHNS, SASEGT. CDR3 sequence reads: CASSLPPRSTDTQYF. CDR3 DNA sequence: TGTGCCAGCAGTCTACCCCCAAGGAGCACAGATACGCAGTATTTT.

This clonotype was picked up many times. This chain uses TRBV12-3 or TRBV12-4 with TRBJ1-1; 7 bases are shared with TRBD1. The junction had 4 bases not matched to a gene; V was cut back by 6 bases and J by 0 bases. The CDR3 is 14 amino acids. The CDR3: CASRSQGMNTEAFF. CDR3 in DNA: TGTGCCAGCAGGTCACAGGGGATGAACACTGAAGCTTTCTTT.

This clonotype was seen repeatedly, ten times or more. V gene TRBV3-1 combines with J gene TRBJ2-1, with 10 bases matching TRBD2. The CDR3 runs to 14 residues. The V and J ends lost 8 bases and 3 bases, in that order; junction bases with no gene match: 4. CDR1 is LGHDT, CDR2 YNNKEL, per germline (reference sequence). The CDR3 protein is CASGLAEHYNEQFF. In nucleotides, the CDR3 is TGTGCCAGCGGACTAGCGGAGCACTACAATGAGCAGTTCTTC.

This clonotype was seen at least ten times. J is TRBJ1-1 and V is TRBV18; D gene uncertain. The CDR3 is 14 residues long. The germline V and J ends were trimmed by 1 base and 0 bases, with 6 bases remaining between them. CDR1 and CDR2 (germline): KGHSH, LQKENI. The CDR3 is CASSPRSLNTEAFF. CDR3 sequence (DNA): TGTGCCAGCTCACCACGGTCCCTGAACACTGAAGCTTTCTTT.

The chain uses TRBV29-1 and TRBJ2-2; 8 bases map to TRBD1. V trimming: 7 bases; J trimming: 0 bases; junction bases outside the gene matches: 4. The germline gives CDR1 SQVTM, CDR2 ANQGSEA. This CDR3 is built from 14 residues. Here the CDR3 reads CSGLDRANTGELFF. CDR3 coding DNA: TGCAGCGGCCTGGACAGGGCGAACACCGGGGAGCTGTTTTTT.

A remark on this clonotype: A much larger clone is a single base away; this may be a read error. The chain carries TRBV12-3 or TRBV12-4 and TRBJ2-5; 8 bases match TRBD1. Trimming took 8 bases from V and 13 from J; bases not matched to a gene: 18. This CDR3 is built from 14 residues. The CDR3 spells CASGTGTGGPGTYF. The CDR3 DNA follows: TGTGCCAGCGGAACCGGGACAGGTGGACCGGGGACGTACTTC.